The sequence of this TCR beta chain was determined in a study of shared clonotypes between healthy human individuals. Study results and caveats: Sequencing depth was a factor that was expected to affect clonotype sharing among donors. Naive CD4 clonotypes overlapped across a few donors at around 4.7%.

Healthy HIV-negative adults without recent acute infections or vaccinations served as donors. Sequenced by immunoSEQ multiplex PCR; TCRdb stores in-frame clones only, minus some. The sample yields 2 million to 2.5 million clones, over 90% seen once. A remark on this clone: Its antigen is unknown.

Sequenced sample: naive CD4+ T cells from PBMCs. As to subset: CD45RA+ positively selected. The TCR comes from a man younger than 35 in good health. Some clones in this sample may be carry-over from other donors' samples.

CDR3 sequence (DNA): TGTGCCAGCAGTTACGTTGGTGCAGGGGCGGCAGAGACCCAGTACTTC. The encoded protein is CASSYVGAGAAETQYF. The chain combines TRBV6-5 with TRBJ2-5, with D perhaps TRBD1 (6 bases). V lost 2 bases, J lost 4 bases, and 17 bases lay in between. The CDR3 loop spans 16 amino acids. CDR1 and CDR2 (germline): MNHEY, SVGAGI.